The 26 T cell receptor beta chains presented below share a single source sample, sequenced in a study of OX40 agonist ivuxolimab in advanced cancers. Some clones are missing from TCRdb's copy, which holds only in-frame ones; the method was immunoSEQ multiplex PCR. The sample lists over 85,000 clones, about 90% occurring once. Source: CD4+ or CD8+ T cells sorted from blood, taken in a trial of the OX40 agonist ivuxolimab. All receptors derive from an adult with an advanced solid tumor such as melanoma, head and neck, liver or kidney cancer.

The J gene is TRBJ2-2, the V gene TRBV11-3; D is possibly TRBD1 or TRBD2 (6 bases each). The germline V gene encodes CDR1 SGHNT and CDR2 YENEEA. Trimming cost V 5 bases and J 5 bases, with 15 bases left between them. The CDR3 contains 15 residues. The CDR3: CASSAGEGGTGELFF. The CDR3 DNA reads TGTGCCAGCAGCGCCGGGGAAGGGGGGACCGGGGAGCTGTTTTTT.

CDR3 sequence (DNA): TGTGCCAGCAGCTTGGAAGTGCGGTCCTACAATGAGCAGTTCTTC. This codes for CASSLEVRSYNEQFF. The V gene is TRBV5-5, the J gene TRBJ2-1; D is uncertain. V was pared by 0 bases and J by 1 base, with 8 bases between. CDR1 is SGHKS and CDR2 is YYEKEE in the germline V gene (reference sequence). The CDR3 is made up of 15 amino acids.

As DNA, the CDR3 is TGTGCCAGCACCCTGAGGAGTAGTTCAGGCGGTGAGCAGTTCTTC. Encoded protein: CASTLRSSSGGEQFF. This chain joins TRBV21-1 and TRBJ2-1. TRBV21-1 represents a pseudogene. This CDR3 is 15 amino acids long.

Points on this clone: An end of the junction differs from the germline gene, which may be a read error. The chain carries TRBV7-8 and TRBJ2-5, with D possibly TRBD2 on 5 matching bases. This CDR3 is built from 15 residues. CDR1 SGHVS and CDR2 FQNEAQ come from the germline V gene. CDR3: CVSSLRGETQETQYF. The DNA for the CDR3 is TGTGTCAGCAGCTTACGTGGGGAGACTCAAGAGACCCAGTACTTC.

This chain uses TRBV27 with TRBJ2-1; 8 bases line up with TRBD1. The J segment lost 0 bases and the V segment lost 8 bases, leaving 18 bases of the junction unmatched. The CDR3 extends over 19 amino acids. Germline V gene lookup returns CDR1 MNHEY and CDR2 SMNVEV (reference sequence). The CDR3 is CASHPGTGQSPGSYNEQFF. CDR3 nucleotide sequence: TGTGCCAGCCACCCGGGGACAGGTCAATCCCCGGGCTCCTACAATGAGCAGTTCTTC.

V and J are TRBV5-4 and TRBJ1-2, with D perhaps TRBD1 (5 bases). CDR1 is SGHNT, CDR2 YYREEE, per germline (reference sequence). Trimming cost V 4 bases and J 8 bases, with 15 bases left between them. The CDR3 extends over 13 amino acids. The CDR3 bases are TGTGCCAGCAGCCCGCAGGGTAGAAGGGGCTACACCTTC. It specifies CASSPQGRRGYTF.

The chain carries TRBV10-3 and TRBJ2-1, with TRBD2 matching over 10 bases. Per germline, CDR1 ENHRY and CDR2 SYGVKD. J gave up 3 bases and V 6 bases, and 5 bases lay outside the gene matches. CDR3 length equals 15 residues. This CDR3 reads CAIRELAGNYNEQFF. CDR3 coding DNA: TGTGCCATCAGGGAACTAGCGGGAAACTACAATGAGCAGTTCTTC.

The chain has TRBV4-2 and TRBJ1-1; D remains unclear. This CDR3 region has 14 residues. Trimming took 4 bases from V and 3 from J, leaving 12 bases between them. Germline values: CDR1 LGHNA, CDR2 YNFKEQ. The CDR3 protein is CASSPTPGDTEAFF. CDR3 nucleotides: TGTGCCAGCAGCCCTACCCCAGGAGACACTGAAGCTTTCTTT.

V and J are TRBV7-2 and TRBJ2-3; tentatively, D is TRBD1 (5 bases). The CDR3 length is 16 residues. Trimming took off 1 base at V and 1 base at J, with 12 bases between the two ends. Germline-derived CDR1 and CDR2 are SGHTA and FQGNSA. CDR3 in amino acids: CASSLVGRSGTDTQYF. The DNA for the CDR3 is TGTGCCAGCAGCTTAGTGGGGCGGAGCGGCACAGATACGCAGTATTTT.

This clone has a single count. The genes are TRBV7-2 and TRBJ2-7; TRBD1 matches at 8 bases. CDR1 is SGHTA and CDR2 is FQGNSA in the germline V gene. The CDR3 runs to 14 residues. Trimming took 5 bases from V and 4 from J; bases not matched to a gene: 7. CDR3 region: CASSIRQGLYEQYF. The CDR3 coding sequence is TGTGCCAGCAGCATAAGACAGGGGTTGTACGAGCAGTACTTC.

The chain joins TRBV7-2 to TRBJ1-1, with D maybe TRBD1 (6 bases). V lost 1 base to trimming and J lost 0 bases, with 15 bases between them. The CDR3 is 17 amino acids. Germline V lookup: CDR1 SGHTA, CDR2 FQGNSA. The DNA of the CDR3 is TGTGCCAGCAGCTTAGGTGGAGGGGGATTCATGAACACTGAAGCTTTCTTT. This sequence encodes CASSLGGGGFMNTEAFF.

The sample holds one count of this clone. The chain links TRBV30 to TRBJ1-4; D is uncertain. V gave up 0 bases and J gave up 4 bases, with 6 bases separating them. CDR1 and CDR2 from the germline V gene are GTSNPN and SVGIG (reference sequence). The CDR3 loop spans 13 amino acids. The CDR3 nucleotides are TGTGCCTGGAGTGTATGGGGTAATGAAAAACTGTTTTTT. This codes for CAWSVWGNEKLFF. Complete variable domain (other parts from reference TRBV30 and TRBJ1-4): SQTIHQWPATLVQPVGSPLSLECTVEGTSNPNLYWYRQAAGRGLQLLFYSVGIGQISSEVPQNLSASRPQDRQFILSSKKLLLSDSGFYLCAWSVWGNEKLFFGSGTQLSVL.

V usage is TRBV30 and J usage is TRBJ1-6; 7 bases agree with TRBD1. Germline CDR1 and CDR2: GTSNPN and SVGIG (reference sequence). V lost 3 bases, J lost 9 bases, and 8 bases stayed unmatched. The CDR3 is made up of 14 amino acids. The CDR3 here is CAWSRQGSGSPLHF. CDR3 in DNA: TGTGCCTGGAGCCGACAGGGTTCTGGTTCACCCCTCCACTTT.

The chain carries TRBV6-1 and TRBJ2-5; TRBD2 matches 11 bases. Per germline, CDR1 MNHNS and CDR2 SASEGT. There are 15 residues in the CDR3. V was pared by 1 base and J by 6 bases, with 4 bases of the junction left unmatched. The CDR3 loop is CASSEGLAGGQTQYF. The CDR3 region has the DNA TGTGCCAGCAGTGAAGGTCTAGCGGGAGGCCAGACCCAGTACTTC.

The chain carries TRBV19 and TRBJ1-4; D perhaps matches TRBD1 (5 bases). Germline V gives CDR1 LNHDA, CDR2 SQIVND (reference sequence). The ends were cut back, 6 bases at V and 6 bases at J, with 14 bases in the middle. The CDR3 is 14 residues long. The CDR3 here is CASSADKAYEKLFF. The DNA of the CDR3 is TGTGCCAGTAGCGCGGACAAAGCGTATGAAAAACTGTTTTTT.

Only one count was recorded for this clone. The CDR3 bases are TGTGCCAGCACCACCGGGACAAGTAGTTACGAGCAGTACTTC. Residues: CASTTGTSSYEQYF. The chain combines TRBV6-6 with TRBJ2-7; perhaps TRBD1 as D (6 bases). Germline V gene sequence: CDR1 MNHNY, CDR2 SVGAGI (reference sequence). This CDR3 has 14 amino acids. Trimming removed 7 bases at V and 4 bases at J, with 17 bases between.

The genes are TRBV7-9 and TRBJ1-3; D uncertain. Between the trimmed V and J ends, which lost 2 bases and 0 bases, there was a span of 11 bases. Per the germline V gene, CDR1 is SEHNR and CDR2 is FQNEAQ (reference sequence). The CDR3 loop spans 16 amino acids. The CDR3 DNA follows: TGTGCCAGCAGCTTAAGTGACGGGCTCTCTGGAAACACCATATATTTT. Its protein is CASSLSDGLSGNTIYF. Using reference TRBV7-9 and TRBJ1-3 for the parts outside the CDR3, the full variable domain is DTGVSQNPRHKITKRGQNVTFRCDPISEHNRLYWYRQTLGQGPEFLTYFQNEAQLEKSRLLSDRFSAERPKGSFSTLEIQRTEQGDSAMYLCASSLSDGLSGNTIYFGEGSWLTVV.

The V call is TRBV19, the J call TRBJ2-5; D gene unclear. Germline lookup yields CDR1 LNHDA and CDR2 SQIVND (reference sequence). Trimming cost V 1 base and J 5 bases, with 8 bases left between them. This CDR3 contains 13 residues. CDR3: CASSIVTGETQYF. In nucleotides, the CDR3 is TGTGCCAGTAGTATAGTAACCGGGGAGACCCAGTACTTC. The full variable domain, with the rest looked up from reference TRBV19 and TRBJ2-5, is DGGITQSPKYLFRKEGQNVTLSCEQNLNHDAMYWYRQDPGQGLRLIYYSQIVNDFQKGDIAEGYSVSREKKESFPLTVTSAQKNPTAFYLCASSIVTGETQYFGPGTRLLVL.

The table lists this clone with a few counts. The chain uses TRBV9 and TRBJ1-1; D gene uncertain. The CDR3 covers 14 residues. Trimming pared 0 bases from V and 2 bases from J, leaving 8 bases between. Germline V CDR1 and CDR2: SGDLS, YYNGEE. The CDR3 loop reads CASSVVPENTEAFF. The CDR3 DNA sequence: TGTGCCAGCAGCGTAGTTCCCGAAAACACTGAAGCTTTCTTT.

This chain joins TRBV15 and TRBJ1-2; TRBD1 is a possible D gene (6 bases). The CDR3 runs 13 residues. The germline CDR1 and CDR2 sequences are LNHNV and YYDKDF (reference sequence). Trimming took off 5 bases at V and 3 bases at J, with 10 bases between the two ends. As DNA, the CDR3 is TGTGCCACCAGCCTAAGGGGGGACTATGGCTACACCTTC. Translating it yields CATSLRGDYGYTF.

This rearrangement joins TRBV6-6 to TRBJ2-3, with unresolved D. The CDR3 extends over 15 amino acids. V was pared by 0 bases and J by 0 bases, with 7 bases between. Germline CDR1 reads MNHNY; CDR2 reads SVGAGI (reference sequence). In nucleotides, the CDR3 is TGTGCCAGCAGTTACTCTTCGACTAGCACAGATACGCAGTATTTT. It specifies CASSYSSTSTDTQYF.

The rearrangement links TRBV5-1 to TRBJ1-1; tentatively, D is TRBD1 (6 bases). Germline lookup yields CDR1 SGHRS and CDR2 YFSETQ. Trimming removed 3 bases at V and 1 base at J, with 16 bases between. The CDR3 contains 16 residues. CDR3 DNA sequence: TGCGCCAGCAGCTCAGAGGCAGGGGCGAGGAACACTGAAGCTTTCTTT. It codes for CASSSEAGARNTEAFF.

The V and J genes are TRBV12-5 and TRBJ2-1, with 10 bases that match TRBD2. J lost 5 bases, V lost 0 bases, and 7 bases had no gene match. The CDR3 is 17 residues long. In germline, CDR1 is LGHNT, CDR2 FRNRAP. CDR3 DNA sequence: TGTGCTAGTGGTTTGGTAGCAGGGACTAGCGCGCACAATGAGCAGTTCTTC. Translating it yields CASGLVAGTSAHNEQFF.

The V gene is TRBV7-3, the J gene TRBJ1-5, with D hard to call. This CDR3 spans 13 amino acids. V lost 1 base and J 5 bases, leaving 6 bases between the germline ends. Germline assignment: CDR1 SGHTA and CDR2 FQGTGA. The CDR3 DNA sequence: TGTGCCAGCAGCTTAAGGGTAGATCAGCCCCAGCATTTT. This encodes CASSLRVDQPQHF.

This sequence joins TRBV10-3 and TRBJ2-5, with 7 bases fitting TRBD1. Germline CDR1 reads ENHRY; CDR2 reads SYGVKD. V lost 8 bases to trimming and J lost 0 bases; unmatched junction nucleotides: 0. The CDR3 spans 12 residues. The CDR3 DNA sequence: TGTGCCATCGGGACAGACCAAGAGACCCAGTACTTC. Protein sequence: CAIGTDQETQYF.

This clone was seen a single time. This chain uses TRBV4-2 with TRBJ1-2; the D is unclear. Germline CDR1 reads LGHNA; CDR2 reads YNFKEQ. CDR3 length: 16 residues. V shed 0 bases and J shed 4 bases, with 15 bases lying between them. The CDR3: CASSQEGGRVLYGYTF. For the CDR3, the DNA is TGTGCCAGCAGCCAAGAGGGAGGCCGCGTACTCTATGGCTACACCTTC.